These 25 T cell receptor beta chains share one sample of origin, sequenced in a study of T cell responses to AZD1222 COVID-19 vaccine. Repertoires were generated with immunoSEQ multiplex PCR, while TCRdb's copy carries only in-frame clones and drops some. The sample lists over 85,000 clones, 88% occurring once. Material: peripheral blood, obtained on day 0 of AZD1222 vaccination. All receptors derive from an adult in good health.

The chain recombines TRBV9 with TRBJ2-7; D is possibly TRBD1 (6 bases). The CDR3 runs to 12 residues. The V end was cut by 3 bases, the J end by 6 bases, with 10 bases between. Germline V gene data show CDR1 as SGDLS and CDR2 as YYNGEE. CDR3 protein: CASSGTGTEQYF. CDR3 DNA: TGTGCCAGCAGCGGTACAGGGACCGAGCAGTACTTC. Complete variable domain (other parts from reference TRBV9 and TRBJ2-7): DSGVTQTPKHLITATGQRVTLRCSPRSGDLSVYWYQQSLDQGLQFLIQYYNGEERAKGNILERFSAQQFPDLHSELNLSSLELGDSALYFCASSGTGTEQYFGPGTRLTVT.

The chain couples TRBV7-8 to TRBJ1-2, with 9 bases aligning to TRBD1. Germline CDR1 SGHVS, CDR2 FQNEAQ. Trimming cost V 5 bases and J 5 bases; bases outside gene matches: 3. The CDR3 consists of 13 residues. CDR3 region: CASSPGTGYGYTF. CDR3 DNA sequence: TGTGCCAGCAGCCCCGGGACAGGGTATGGCTACACCTTC.

V gene TRBV18 combines with J gene TRBJ1-6; 10 nucleotides align to TRBD1. The germline CDR1 and CDR2 sequences are KGHSH and LQKENI. The J segment lost 13 bases and the V segment lost 1 base, leaving 10 bases of the junction unmatched. This CDR3 is 16 amino acids long. CDR3 sequence reads: CASSPLGGQGRDPLHF. The CDR3 bases are TGTGCCAGCTCACCACTCGGGGGACAGGGGAGAGACCCCCTCCACTTT. Full variable domain (rest looked up from reference TRBV18 and TRBJ1-6): NAGVMQNPRHLVRRRGQEARLRCSPMKGHSHVYWYRQLPEEGLKFMVYLQKENIIDESGMPKERFSAEFPKEGPSILRIQQVVRGDSAAYFCASSPLGGQGRDPLHFGNGTRLTVT.

The chain is built from TRBV6-1 and TRBJ2-5; a possible D gene is TRBD1 (5 bases). The V end was cut by 1 base, the J end by 2 bases, with 11 bases between. This CDR3 has 15 amino acids. Looked up from germline, CDR1 is MNHNS and CDR2 is SASEGT. CDR3 DNA sequence: TGTGCCAGCAGTGAAGGCAGGGAAGGACAAGAGACCCAGTACTTC. It specifies CASSEGREGQETQYF.

This clone showed up just a few times. V usage is TRBV6-5 and J usage is TRBJ1-3; a possible D gene is TRBD1 (6 bases). CDR3 size: 15 residues. Per germline, CDR1 MNHEY and CDR2 SVGAGI. V lost 6 bases, J lost 0 bases, and 12 bases lay in between. CDR3 DNA sequence: TGTGCCAGCAGGGATTACAGGGTCTCTGGAAACACCATATATTTT. Its translation is CASRDYRVSGNTIYF.

This clone came up once. The chain has TRBV12-3 or TRBV12-4 and TRBJ1-5; D is unclear. Trimming stripped 5 bases from V and 1 base from J, with 6 bases between. The CDR3 is 13 residues long. CDR3 loop: CASSGTSNQPQHF. DNA for the CDR3: TGTGCCAGCAGTGGAACGAGCAATCAGCCCCAGCATTTT.

CDR3 amino acids: CASSLDGGRGDTQYF. The CDR3 DNA is TGTGCCAGCAGCTTAGATGGTGGGCGGGGAGATACGCAGTATTTT. The chain employs TRBV7-6 and TRBJ2-3, with D perhaps matching TRBD2 (6 bases). The CDR3 runs to 15 residues. Germline V gives CDR1 SGHVS, CDR2 FNYEAQ. Trimming pared 1 base from V and 5 bases from J, leaving 13 bases between.

The chain is built from TRBV30 and TRBJ1-2; D is ambiguous. Germline V lookup: CDR1 GTSNPN, CDR2 SVGIG (reference sequence). The V end was cut by 5 bases, the J end by 2 bases, with 3 bases between. This CDR3 contains 10 residues. The CDR3 loop is CAWENYGYTF. The CDR3 bases are TGTGCCTGGGAAAACTATGGCTACACCTTC.

The CDR3 DNA reads as TGTGCCAGCGGACGGGGAGACACTGAAGCTTTCTTT. It specifies CASGRGDTEAFF. This sequence joins TRBV11-3 and TRBJ1-1; D gene ambiguous. Germline values: CDR1 SGHNT, CDR2 YENEEA. V lost 8 bases and J lost 3, with 10 bases in between. This CDR3 is built from 12 residues.

The chain uses TRBV11-3 and TRBJ2-2; 8 nucleotides align to TRBD1. This CDR3 is built from 18 residues. The germline gives CDR1 SGHNT, CDR2 YENEEA. The junction had 11 bases not matched to a gene; V was cut back by 0 bases and J by 5 bases. CDR3 protein: CASSLDRWGQAWTGELFF. The CDR3 region has the DNA TGTGCCAGCAGCTTAGATCGATGGGGACAGGCCTGGACCGGGGAGCTGTTTTTT.

Written as DNA, the CDR3 is TGTGCCAGCAGCGACTCACCCCGACGGGGGAACACTGAAGCTTTCTTT. Translation gives CASSDSPRRGNTEAFF. J is TRBJ1-1 and V is TRBV9; D not certain. This CDR3 has 16 amino acids. V was clipped by 3 bases and J by 1 base, with 16 bases between them. The germline CDR1 and CDR2 sequences are SGDLS and YYNGEE.

This clone has only a few counts. The chain uses TRBV29-1 and TRBJ1-5, with D possibly TRBD1 on 6 matching bases. V gave up 5 bases and J gave up 4 bases, with 12 bases separating them. In germline, CDR1 is SQVTM, CDR2 ANQGSEA. This CDR3 is 13 amino acids long. The CDR3 is CSVMDSVNQPQHF. The CDR3 coding sequence is TGCAGCGTTATGGACAGCGTAAATCAGCCCCAGCATTTT.

The chain joins TRBV20-1 to TRBJ1-2; D ambiguous. Germline CDR1 reads DFQATT; CDR2 reads SNEGSKA (reference sequence). This CDR3 has 11 amino acids. V lost 1 base to trimming and J lost 13 bases, with 13 bases between them. The CDR3 region is CSARVDPSRTF. CDR3 sequence (DNA): TGCAGTGCTAGAGTTGACCCCTCCCGCACCTTC.

V is TRBV19 and J is TRBJ2-2; unclear D gene. In germline, CDR1 is LNHDA, CDR2 SQIVND (reference sequence). The V end lost 1 base, the J end lost 5 bases, and 8 bases lay between the germline ends. This CDR3 region has 14 residues. CDR3 sequence: CASSIGVGTGELFF. The CDR3 DNA is TGTGCCAGTAGTATAGGAGTGGGGACCGGGGAGCTGTTTTTT.

This clone appeared once. The chain uses TRBV19 and TRBJ2-3; the match to TRBD2 covers 8 bases. Looked up from germline, CDR1 is LNHDA and CDR2 is SQIVND (reference sequence). The CDR3 runs 16 residues. Unmatched junction bases numbered 5, after V lost 3 bases and J lost 0 bases. CDR3 coding DNA: TGTGCCAGTAGTATTTGGGCTAGCGGGAGCACAGATACGCAGTATTTT. It yields the protein CASSIWASGSTDTQYF.

The rearrangement joins TRBV21-1 to TRBJ1-1. TRBV21-1 is a listed pseudogene. CDR3 size: 21 residues. The CDR3 region has the DNA TGTGCCAGCAACTTCATCCTGTCTATCAGCCGAGGAAGACTGAGGAACACTGAAGCTTTCTTT. Its translation: CASNFILSISRGRLRNTEAFF.

The rearrangement joins TRBV5-1 to TRBJ1-3; 11 bases are a match to TRBD1. Germline loops: CDR1 SGHRS, CDR2 YFSETQ. The V segment lost 4 bases and the J segment 6 bases; nucleotides outside the gene matches: 6. There are 15 residues in the CDR3. The CDR3 DNA is TGCGCCAGCAGCGCGGACGGACAGGGGGCAAACACCATATATTTT. This translates into CASSADGQGANTIYF.

The genes are TRBV21-1 and TRBJ2-1; the tabulated D call, TRBD2, remains unverified against the DNA. TRBV21-1 is designated a pseudogene. The length of the CDR3 is 17 residues. The CDR3 DNA sequence: TGTGCCAGCAGCAAAGGACTAGCGGCAAGCTCCTACAATGAGCAGTTCTTC. Protein: CASSKGLAASSYNEQFF.

V usage is TRBV7-8 and J usage is TRBJ1-5; no clear D. CDR3 length: 13 residues. V was cut by 1 base and J by 4 bases, with 5 bases left in between. Per the germline V gene, CDR1 is SGHVS and CDR2 is FQNEAQ. CDR3 loop: CASSLDSNQPQHF. Written as DNA, the CDR3 is TGTGCCAGCAGCTTAGACAGTAATCAGCCCCAGCATTTT.

The chain couples TRBV29-1 to TRBJ1-4, with TRBD1 matching 7 bases. The CDR3 has 13 residues. The germline CDR1 and CDR2 sequences are SQVTM and ANQGSEA. The ends lost 6 bases at V and 7 bases at J; junction bases unmatched: 8. The CDR3 here is CSVQTGIIEKLFF. The CDR3 nucleotides read TGCAGCGTGCAGACAGGGATTATTGAAAAACTGTTTTTT.

The V and J genes are TRBV6-5 and TRBJ2-3; 8 nucleotides align to TRBD1. The CDR3 sequence is 15 residues long. The germline V gene has CDR1 MNHEY and CDR2 SVGAGI. The V gene end was trimmed by 2 bases and the J gene end by 0 bases; junction bases not matched to a gene: 1. In DNA, the CDR3 is TGTGCCAGCAGTTACCAGGGGGCGAGCACAGATACGCAGTATTTT. Residues: CASSYQGASTDTQYF.

Details on this clone: Relative to the germline gene, one junction end is altered; a read error may explain this. The chain recombines TRBV3-1 (or the pseudogene TRBV3-2) with TRBJ2-5; TRBD1 aligns across 7 bases. Looked up from germline, CDR1 is LGHDT and CDR2 is YNNKEL (reference sequence). The CDR3 has 11 residues. In nucleotides, the CDR3 is TGTGCCAGCAGCCAAGGCACAGGGGTTGACTTC. It translates to CASSQGTGVDF.

The chain employs TRBV5-1 and TRBJ2-1; possibly TRBD1 for D (5 bases). V dropped 0 bases and J dropped 4 bases, with 8 bases sitting between them. This CDR3 has 14 amino acids. The germline gives CDR1 SGHRS, CDR2 YFSETQ. The CDR3 DNA is TGCGCCAGCAGCTTGGGACAGATATACAATGAGCAGTTCTTC. It yields the protein CASSLGQIYNEQFF.

This sequence joins TRBV5-8 and TRBJ2-3, with 7 nucleotides matching TRBD2. Germline CDR1 is SGHTS and CDR2 is YDEGEE. V lost 0 bases to trimming and J lost 3 bases; unmatched junction nucleotides: 13. This CDR3 has 18 amino acids. CDR3 nucleotides: TGTGCCAGCAGCTTGGGGGCGGGAGAATCGGGAGCGACAGATACGCAGTATTTT. Amino acid sequence: CASSLGAGESGATDTQYF.

V usage is TRBV11-2 and J usage is TRBJ1-1; weak D call: TRBD1 (6 bases). Trimming removed 5 bases at V and 3 bases at J, with 13 bases between. The CDR3 loop spans 14 amino acids. Looked up from germline, CDR1 is SGHAT and CDR2 is FQNNGV. The DNA for the CDR3 is TGTGCCAGCAGCCCCCGGGACATATACACTGAAGCTTTCTTT. Translated: CASSPRDIYTEAFF.